The present entry profiles one TCR beta chain with its context. Its antigen specificity is not known. No base quality values were provided; no much bigger clone lies one nucleotide off. This sample stems from a study of blood T cell repertoires in COVID-19 (dated by TCRdb to 2018 to 2020). Background on the whole study: Samples from collaborators originated in the United States, Italy and Spain and spanned both the acute and convalescent phases of COVID-19. HLA class I and class II types, where available, came from metadata supplied by the sample provider rather than from assay-based typing. The dataset comprised deeply sampled blood TCRbeta repertoires from subjects exposed to, actively infected with, or recovered from COVID-19. The samples were drawn from two sources: the first 160 participants of the ongoing ImmuneRACE study, and approximately 1,300 subjects contributed by 6 global collaborators. The repertoires were released in a freely available public database intended as a resource for research on the immune response to SARS-CoV-2. The prospective study material was composed of cDNA or gDNA derived from T cells, B-cell-depleted T cells, or PBMCs. Sample metadata almost always included a de-identified subject ID, COVID-19 status, age in years and sex.

V sheds 1 base and J sheds 6 bases, leaving 16 bases between their ends. Its CDR3 holds 17 amino acids, cysteine through phenylalanine. The CDR3 DNA has 51 bases and is translated from base 1. The germline V gene encodes CDR1 SGHDN and CDR2 FVKESK. On the study overall, not on this receptor specifically: Clinical and demographic metadata were provided uncurated, with the amount varying by source and participant.

Participants in the prospective study were enrolled through a virtual design, were aged about 18 to 89 years, and lived in under 25 United States geographic areas. To assign participants to cohorts, the prospective study relied on clinical history that participants themselves reported in a screening survey and a study questionnaire. In the prospective study, mobile phlebotomists collected whole blood, serum and a nasopharyngeal or oropharyngeal swab from each participant. Prospective study participants could optionally give additional blood draws and questionnaires over an approximately 2-month period. Before DNA extraction, blood samples from the prospective study were shipped at room temperature or frozen. The immunoSEQ Assay, a bias-controlled multiplex PCR, was used to amplify TCRbeta CDR3 regions from genomic DNA. The study's own analysis went as follows. The number of nucleated cells in each sample was estimated by amplification of reference gene primers within the assay. To quantify the absolute abundance of each unique TCRbeta CDR3 rearrangement, sequence reads were collapsed and filtered. For each sample, productive Simpson clonality was calculated as the square root of Simpson's diversity index across productive rearrangements. TCRdb retrieved this table from immuneACCESS and kept in-frame rearrangements only. Not all clones are present; in checked studies, unresolved V genes account for under half, and no reason is known for the remainder. That table furnishes V, J and clone size, whereas the DNA furnished D and trimming. The sample table lists about 180,000 clones, more than 85% of them with a count of one. The leading ten clones occupy 0.95% to 1.5% of the sample.

This receptor chain uses TRBV14 and TRBJ1-6; the best D guess is TRBD1, with 5 bases matching. The clonotype comes from a human donor with acute COVID-19. The donor label of this sample is uncertain. The sample comprised PBMCs or T cells enriched from blood (not recorded which). In nucleotide form, the sequence is TGTGCCAGCAGCCAAGTGGGGGTTCGGGGGGTTAATTCACCCCTCCACTTT. This encodes CASSQVGVRGVNSPLHF.